These 5 T cell receptor beta chains share one sample of origin, sequenced in a study of spatial heterogeneity in lung cancer. Regarding time point: blood at routine non-recurrence follow-up after resection. Sequencing was performed on whole RNA extracted from tumor and nontumor lung tissue, or from frozen PBMC, and the material was left unsorted. A single record per CDR3 protein comes from TCRdb applying MiXCR to the 5' RACE reads. The repertoire includes fewer than 60,000 distinct CDR3 sequences, less than 9.5% of them detected once, and less than 45% sits in the top ten. The sample consisted of PBMCs, taken at follow-up. The receptor source for this set is a female donor with early-stage non-small cell lung cancer.

In this sample, this clonotype turned up a few times. The V and J genes are TRBV3-1 and TRBJ2-1; D ambiguous. This CDR3 has 13 amino acids. Germline V CDR1 and CDR2: LGHDT, YNNKEL (reference sequence). The V and J ends lost 1 base and 7 bases respectively, with 8 bases between them. The CDR3 coding sequence is TGTGCCAGCAGCCAAGGGACCCTAAATGAGCAGTTCTTC. Protein product: CASSQGTLNEQFF.

The chain uses TRBV7-8 and TRBJ1-1, with D uncertain. The CDR3 sequence is 14 residues long. The germline CDR1 and CDR2 sequences are SGHVS and FQNEAQ. The V end lost 1 base, the J end lost 1 base, and 7 bases lay between the germline ends. The CDR3 bases are TGTGCCAGCAGCTTAGTTATGGGGAACACTGAAGCTTTCTTT. It encodes CASSLVMGNTEAFF.

This clonotype was recorded many times. V is TRBV28 and J is TRBJ1-6, with a tentative D call TRBD1 (6 bases). Trimming pared 5 bases from V and 6 bases from J, leaving 26 bases between. The CDR3 sequence is 19 residues long. Per the germline V gene, CDR1 is MDHEN and CDR2 is SYDVKM. The CDR3 sequence is CASSQPPTGSLFLNSPLHF. The CDR3 nucleotides are TGTGCCAGCAGTCAACCCCCGACAGGATCACTCTTCCTTAATTCACCCCTCCACTTT.

The chain couples TRBV27 to TRBJ2-1; 7 bases fit TRBD1. The CDR3 loop spans 14 amino acids. V lost 6 bases, J lost 6 bases, and 8 bases stayed unmatched. Germline values: CDR1 MNHEY, CDR2 SMNVEV (reference sequence). The CDR3 nucleotides read TGTGCCAGCAGCTCGACAGGGTTCGGCAATGAGCAGTTCTTC. This translates into CASSSTGFGNEQFF.

The V and J genes are TRBV5-1 and TRBJ2-3; TRBD1 aligns across 11 bases. Germline V gene lookup returns CDR1 SGHRS and CDR2 YFSETQ. J gave up 5 bases and V 1 base, and 6 bases lay outside the gene matches. The CDR3 totals 16 residues. CDR3 in amino acids: CASSLRDRGRKDTQYF. The DNA for the CDR3 is TGCGCCAGCAGCTTGCGGGACAGGGGGAGGAAAGATACGCAGTATTTT.